The 5 T cell receptor beta chains given below trace back to one sample, sequenced in a study of CD8+CD57+ T cells in acquired aplastic anemia. Using genomic DNA as the template, TCR beta VDJ and CDR3 profiling was carried out. Via MiXCR, TCRdb re-called the reads, giving one row per CDR3 protein. The data contain about 220,000 distinct CDR3 sequences, roughly half of them singletons. Previously, flow cytometry had revealed CD8+CD57+ cell expansion in the patients chosen for sequencing. The specimen sequenced was sorted CD4+, CD8+, or CD8+CD57+ T cells (not recorded which) from PBMCs. All receptors come from a human donor with aplastic anemia.

The chain is built from TRBV19 and TRBJ1-2; 9 nucleotides agree with TRBD1. Germline V lookup: CDR1 LNHDA, CDR2 SQIVND (reference sequence). V shed 5 bases, J shed 6 bases, and the junction held 13 bases outside the gene matches. The CDR3 covers 16 residues. The DNA for the CDR3 is TGTGCCAGTAGTGACTACCCTACCGGGACAGGGAATGGCTACACCTTC. Protein product: CASSDYPTGTGNGYTF.

V is TRBV10-1 and J is TRBJ1-3; no definite D call. Trimming removed 0 bases at V and 5 bases at J, with 8 bases between. The CDR3 spans 14 residues. Germline V gene sequence: CDR1 WNHNN, CDR2 SYGVQD (reference sequence). CDR3 DNA sequence: TGCGCCAGCAGTGAGTCGGGCAGGCGAAACACCATATATTTT. Translated: CASSESGRRNTIYF.

The J gene is TRBJ2-1, the V gene TRBV6-2 or TRBV6-3, with 10 positions matching TRBD2. Germline assignment: CDR1 MNHEY and CDR2 SVGEGT. With V trimmed by 5 bases and J by 9 bases, 16 bases remained unmatched. The length of the CDR3 is 17 residues. CDR3 residues: CASSPRASGGPKGEQFF. DNA of the CDR3: TGTGCCAGCAGTCCGAGAGCTAGCGGGGGCCCGAAGGGTGAGCAGTTCTTC.

This clonotype appeared a few times. This rearrangement joins TRBV19 to TRBJ2-1; possibly TRBD1 for D (5 bases). This CDR3 comprises 17 residues. CDR1 and CDR2 (germline): LNHDA, SQIVND (reference sequence). V gave up 3 bases and J gave up 6 bases, with 21 bases separating them. The chain's CDR3 is CASSIQGRAVSANEQFF. As DNA, the CDR3 is TGTGCCAGTAGTATTCAGGGCAGGGCGGTCTCGGCCAATGAGCAGTTCTTC.

This clonotype was counted only a few times. This may come from a read error, since a much larger clone is one base off. The chain couples TRBV20-1 to TRBJ2-5, with D perhaps TRBD2 (5 bases). Germline CDR1 and CDR2: DFQATT and SNEGSKA (reference sequence). CDR3 length: 14 amino acids. Written as DNA, the CDR3 is TGCAGTGCTAGAATGATTGGCGAGGGAGAGGCCCAGTACTTC. Amino acids: CSARMIGEGEAQYF.